This TCR beta chain was sequenced in a study of Graves' ophthalmopathy and Graves' hyperthyroidism. Regarding the study as a whole: A model built from 13 signatures distinguished ophthalmopathy from stable hyperthyroidism with about 90% sensitivity and approximately 81% specificity.

V was trimmed by 1 base and J by 2 bases, leaving 11 bases between them. This CDR3 region has 14 residues. The germline gives CDR1 SQVTM, CDR2 ANQGSEA. Diagnoses were established from clinical symptoms, serum thyroxine, TRAb, thyroid ultrasound and orbital computed tomography. This clonotype occurred once. Antigen: not known. Amplification of TCR beta CDR3 regions used RNA transcripts. After a first-round RT-PCR with HTBI primers, a second-round multiplex PCR was run. Each CDR3 protein gets one entry after TCRdb re-called the multiplex PCR reads with MiXCR. The sample holds about 740,000 distinct CDR3 sequences, roughly 41% seen once.

The chain links TRBV29-1 to TRBJ2-5; the D gene is possibly TRBD2 (5 bases). Material for sequencing was peripheral blood. This clonotype originated in an adult man with Graves' ophthalmopathy. The CDR3 coding sequence is TGCAGCGTTGAAGGTGGGAGCGGACAAGAGACCCAGTACTTC. Its protein is CSVEGGSGQETQYF.